This T cell receptor beta chain is drawn from a study of blood T cell repertoires in COVID-19. The wider study: Sample material is recorded as cDNA or gDNA derived from T cells, B-cell-depleted T cells, or PBMCs.

The count of this clone is one. CDR1 is KGHDR, CDR2 SFDVKD, per germline. V shed 4 bases and J shed 9 bases, with 21 bases lying between them. The CDR3 spans 16 residues. Profiled with immunoSEQ multiplex PCR; TCRdb holds only in-frame clones, not every one. The table lists some 72,000 clones, around 88% of them singletons. The sample comprised peripheral blood. The chain links TRBV24-1 to TRBJ2-1, with D tentatively TRBD2 (7 bases). This clonotype was obtained from a man in his 60s with acute or convalescent COVID-19. Written as DNA, the CDR3 is TGTGCCACCAGTGACGAGGGGGACTATAGTAGTGGTGAGCAGTTCTTC. Residues: CATSDEGDYSSGEQFF.